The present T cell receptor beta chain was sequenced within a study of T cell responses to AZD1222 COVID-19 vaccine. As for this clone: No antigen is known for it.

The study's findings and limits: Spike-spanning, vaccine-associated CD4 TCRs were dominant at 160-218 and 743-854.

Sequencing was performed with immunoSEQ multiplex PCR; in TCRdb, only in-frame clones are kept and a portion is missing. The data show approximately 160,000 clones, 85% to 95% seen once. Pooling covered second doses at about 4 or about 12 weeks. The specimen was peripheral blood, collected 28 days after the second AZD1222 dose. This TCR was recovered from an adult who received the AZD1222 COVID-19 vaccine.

CDR3 region: CASSLTGAYEQYF. CDR3 in DNA: TGTGCCAGCAGCCTAACAGGGGCCTACGAGCAGTACTTC. V and J are TRBV3-1 (or the pseudogene TRBV3-2) and TRBJ2-7; 7 bases map to TRBD1. CDR1 is LGHDT and CDR2 is YNNKEL in the germline V gene (reference sequence). After removal of 4 bases from V and 2 bases from J, the junction contained 2 bases not matched to a gene. The CDR3 is 13 residues long.